These 23 T cell receptor beta chains share one sample of origin, sequenced in a study of tumour-infiltrating T cells in Burkitt lymphoma. The method was immunoSEQ multiplex PCR; TCRdb's version includes in-frame clones alone and lacks a portion of them. The table has more than 40,000 clones, approximately 31% seen once; the top ten hold 2.9%. The sample was tumor tissue. These receptors were collected from a human donor with Burkitt lymphoma.

This clone has only a few counts. CDR3 DNA: TGTGCCAGCAGCCAGAGAGGACAAACTAGCTCCTACGAGCAGTACTTC. Protein sequence: CASSQRGQTSSYEQYF. The rearrangement uses TRBV11-2 and TRBJ2-7, with D perhaps TRBD1 or TRBD2 (5 bases each). The germline gives CDR1 SGHAT, CDR2 FQNNGV. Trimming left V 5 bases short and J 0 bases short, with 17 bases between. This CDR3 is built from 16 residues.

The gene calls are TRBV18 and TRBJ2-3, with a possible D match to TRBD2 (6 bases). CDR3 length equals 14 residues. The germline CDR1 and CDR2 sequences are KGHSH and LQKENI. Trimming removed 9 bases at V and 2 bases at J, with 15 bases between. CDR3 nucleotide sequence: TGTGCCAGTGAGGCGGGAACAAACACAGATACGCAGTATTTT. This encodes CASEAGTNTDTQYF.

This clone has a handful of counts. The chain uses TRBV6-5 and TRBJ2-7; D is uncertain. The germline gives CDR1 MNHEY, CDR2 SVGAGI. The CDR3 has 15 amino acids. The V end was cut by 2 bases, the J end by 3 bases, with 14 bases between. Here the CDR3 DNA reads TGTGCCAGCAGTTACCGCCCCCCCGGGTTCTACGAGCAGTACTTC. Translated, it gives CASSYRPPGFYEQYF.

The chain combines TRBV19 with TRBJ2-2; D ambiguous. The V gene's germline CDR1 is LNHDA and CDR2 SQIVND (reference sequence). Trimming pared 7 bases from V and 1 base from J, leaving 19 bases between. The length of the CDR3 is 17 residues. As DNA, the CDR3 is TGTGCCAGTACCACAGTGGGGTTAGGGTTGAACACCGGGGAGCTGTTTTTT. This sequence encodes CASTTVGLGLNTGELFF.

The chain links TRBV27 to TRBJ2-7; either TRBD1 or TRBD2 may supply D (6 bases each). The CDR3 has 13 amino acids. Trimming stripped 1 base from V and 6 bases from J, with 10 bases between. The germline V gene encodes CDR1 MNHEY and CDR2 SMNVEV (reference sequence). This CDR3 reads CASSLLKGGEQYF. The CDR3 DNA follows: TGTGCCAGCAGTTTATTGAAGGGGGGCGAGCAGTACTTC.

V usage is TRBV28 and J usage is TRBJ2-4; D uncertain. In germline, CDR1 is MDHEN, CDR2 SYDVKM. There are 14 residues in the CDR3. Between the trimmed V and J ends, which lost 4 bases and 0 bases, there was a span of 7 bases. This CDR3 reads CASSSSLAKNIQYF. DNA of the CDR3: TGTGCCAGCAGTTCCAGTCTAGCCAAAAACATTCAGTACTTC.

V usage is TRBV6-1 and J usage is TRBJ2-7; D call uncertain. Per the germline V gene, CDR1 is MNHNS and CDR2 is SASEGT. This CDR3 comprises 13 residues. V lost 2 bases and J 7 bases, leaving 12 bases between the germline ends. This CDR3 reads CASSEWSIKEQYF. CDR3 nucleotides: TGTGCCAGCAGTGAATGGTCCATAAAAGAGCAGTACTTC.

CDR3 sequence: CASSPPDSYGYTF. The CDR3 region has the DNA TGTGCCAGCTCACCCCCGGACAGCTATGGCTACACCTTC. The chain employs TRBV18 and TRBJ1-2; TRBD1 is a possible D gene (6 bases). CDR3 size: 13 residues. V was pared by 3 bases and J by 4 bases, with 9 bases between. Germline assignment: CDR1 KGHSH and CDR2 LQKENI.

This clone showed up just a few times. The gene calls are TRBV7-6 and TRBJ2-5; 8 nucleotides align to TRBD2. Unmatched junction bases numbered 6, after V lost 1 base and J lost 2 bases. In germline, CDR1 is SGHVS, CDR2 FNYEAQ. The length of the CDR3 is 16 residues. CDR3 residues: CASSLGLAGGQETQYF. The CDR3 DNA reads TGTGCCAGCAGCTTAGGGCTAGCGGGTGGTCAAGAGACCCAGTACTTC.

This rearrangement joins TRBV5-4 to TRBJ2-7; 7 positions agree with TRBD2. CDR3 length: 13 amino acids. Germline lookup yields CDR1 SGHNT and CDR2 YYREEE (reference sequence). V dropped 0 bases and J dropped 7; count of bases not matched to a gene: 4. The CDR3 region is CASSLGEGREQYF. In nucleotides, the CDR3 is TGTGCCAGCAGCTTGGGGGAGGGCCGGGAGCAGTACTTC.

The J gene is TRBJ1-2, the V gene TRBV21-1. TRBV21-1 counts as a pseudogene. CDR3 size: 14 residues. CDR3 DNA: TGTGCCAGCAGCAAAATCCGGGACCCCCGGGGCTACACCTTC. Translation gives CASSKIRDPRGYTF.

The DNA of the CDR3 is TGTGCCAGCATGCAGGAGAGCTATGGCTACACCTTC. It is translated as CASMQESYGYTF. This chain joins TRBV6-5 and TRBJ1-2; no reliable D call. CDR3 length equals 12 residues. The germline V and J ends were trimmed by 7 bases and 4 bases, with 10 bases remaining between them. CDR1 MNHEY and CDR2 SVGAGI come from the germline V gene.

The chain recombines TRBV2 with TRBJ2-1; 10 bases fit TRBD2. With 5 bases clipped from V and 7 bases from J, the junction kept 5 bases outside the gene matches. The CDR3 is made up of 14 amino acids. Germline V gives CDR1 SNHLY, CDR2 FYNNEI. CDR3 DNA sequence: TGTGCCAGCAGTTTCACTAGCGGGACTAATGAGCAGTTCTTC. Protein product: CASSFTSGTNEQFF.

The V gene is TRBV30, the J gene TRBJ1-3; TRBD1 might be the D (6 bases). The V and J ends lost 4 bases and 0 bases respectively, with 10 bases between them. CDR1 GTSNPN and CDR2 SVGIG come from the germline V gene (reference sequence). CDR3 length: 14 residues. The CDR3 reads CAWTGDFSGNTIYF. Written as DNA, the CDR3 is TGTGCCTGGACAGGGGACTTCTCTGGAAACACCATATATTTT. The full variable domain, with the rest looked up from reference TRBV30 and TRBJ1-3, is SQTIHQWPATLVQPVGSPLSLECTVEGTSNPNLYWYRQAAGRGLQLLFYSVGIGQISSEVPQNLSASRPQDRQFILSSKKLLLSDSGFYLCAWTGDFSGNTIYFGEGSWLTVV.

The chain combines TRBV4-3 with TRBJ2-1; 7 bases match TRBD2. After removal of 1 base from V and 12 bases from J, the junction contained 12 bases not matched to a gene. Per the germline V gene, CDR1 is LGHNA and CDR2 is YSLEER. The CDR3 length is 15 residues. The CDR3: CASSQVLGGVSGQFF. In DNA, the CDR3 is TGCGCCAGCAGCCAAGTTTTGGGGGGGGTCTCGGGGCAGTTCTTC.

The V call is TRBV5-4, the J call TRBJ1-5, with D possibly TRBD1 on 6 matching bases. The V end lost 2 bases, the J end lost 7 bases, and 13 bases lay between the germline ends. The germline V gene encodes CDR1 SGHNT and CDR2 YYREEE (reference sequence). The CDR3 length is 14 residues. The CDR3 DNA reads TGTGCCAGCAGCTTCGCAGGGGCAGGGCAGCCCCAGCATTTT. Translation gives CASSFAGAGQPQHF.

This rearrangement joins TRBV4-2 to TRBJ2-1, with D uncertain. The CDR3 runs to 17 residues. With 0 bases removed from V and 2 bases from J, the gap between germline ends came to 14 bases. Germline V CDR1 and CDR2: LGHNA, YNFKEQ. Written as DNA, the CDR3 is TGTGCCAGCAGCCAAGAGTACAGCCCTAGGCCCTACAATGAGCAGTTCTTC. This encodes CASSQEYSPRPYNEQFF.

This clone was detected a few times. The chain links TRBV18 to TRBJ1-2; 11 bases line up with TRBD1. Germline V gene sequence: CDR1 KGHSH, CDR2 LQKENI. With V trimmed by 6 bases and J by 6 bases, 3 bases remained unmatched. The CDR3 covers 13 residues. The CDR3 DNA reads TGTGCCAGCTCGCAGGACAGGGGGCATGGCTACACCTTC. As protein: CASSQDRGHGYTF.

This chain joins TRBV27 and TRBJ2-2, with TRBD2 matching 9 bases. V lost 3 bases and J lost 5; bases outside the gene matches: 7. Germline CDR1 is MNHEY and CDR2 is SMNVEV (reference sequence). The CDR3 loop spans 16 amino acids. The DNA for the CDR3 is TGTGCCAGCAGTTTCGTAGCGGGGGCGGTTACCGGGGAGCTGTTTTTT. It codes for CASSFVAGAVTGELFF.

Here the CDR3 DNA reads TGTGCCAGCAGTTTATTCGGCGCGGATAATGAAAAACTGTTTTTT. It is translated as CASSLFGADNEKLFF. The chain uses TRBV27 and TRBJ1-4; D gene unclear. With 1 base removed from V and 4 bases from J, the gap between germline ends came to 10 bases. The length of the CDR3 is 15 residues. Looked up from germline, CDR1 is MNHEY and CDR2 is SMNVEV (reference sequence).

The rearrangement links TRBV6-5 to TRBJ2-5; the D is unclear. Germline lookup yields CDR1 MNHEY and CDR2 SVGAGI. Trimming pared 10 bases from V and 5 bases from J, leaving 11 bases between. CDR3 length: 11 amino acids. The CDR3 DNA follows: TGTGCCACGGGTTTAGGGGAGACCCAGTACTTC. This gives the protein CATGLGETQYF.

Only a few counts were recorded for this clone. This chain uses TRBV7-9 with TRBJ2-2, with D hard to call. This CDR3 spans 15 amino acids. Trimming cost V 0 bases and J 3 bases, with 8 bases left between them. The germline CDR1 and CDR2 sequences are SEHNR and FQNEAQ (reference sequence). CDR3 sequence (DNA): TGTGCCAGCAGCTTAGCTTCGGCCTACACCGGGGAGCTGTTTTTT. Protein: CASSLASAYTGELFF.

This clone was observed a few times. This rearrangement joins TRBV6-4 to TRBJ1-1; the D gene is possibly TRBD1 (6 bases). The germline V gene has CDR1 MRHNA and CDR2 SNTAGT. The CDR3 totals 13 residues. V was clipped by 0 bases and J by 8 bases, with 10 bases between them. The CDR3 region is CASSDSRGAEAFF. CDR3 DNA: TGTGCCAGCAGTGACTCCCGGGGGGCAGAAGCTTTCTTT.